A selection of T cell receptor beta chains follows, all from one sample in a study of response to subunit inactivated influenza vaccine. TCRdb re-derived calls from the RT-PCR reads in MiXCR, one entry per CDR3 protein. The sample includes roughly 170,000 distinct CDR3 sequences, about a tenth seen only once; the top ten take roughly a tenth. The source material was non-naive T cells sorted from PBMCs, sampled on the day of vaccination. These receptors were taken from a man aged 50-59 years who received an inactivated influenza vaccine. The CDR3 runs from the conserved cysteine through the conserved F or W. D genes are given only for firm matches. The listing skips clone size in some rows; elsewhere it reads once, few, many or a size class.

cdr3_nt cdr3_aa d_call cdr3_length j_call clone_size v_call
TGCAGTGTCCCCGGGAGGGGGGACTACGAGCAGTACTTC CSVPGRGDYEQYF TRBD2 13 TRBJ2-7 few TRBV20-1
TGTGCCAGCAGCGCACTAAACAGGGGCTCCTACGAGCAGTACTTC CASSALNRGSYEQYF TRBD1 15 TRBJ2-7 few TRBV5-4
TGTGCCAGCAGCGGAGTTCCCACTGAAGCTTTCTTT CASSGVPTEAFF . 12 TRBJ1-1 few TRBV3-1
TGTGCCAGCAGACCCGGACAGGGGCGTTATGGTGAGCAGTTCTTC CASRPGQGRYGEQFF TRBD1 15 TRBJ2-1 many TRBV6-1
TGTGCCAGCAGTTTTTCCCGGGTGAACACTGAAGCTTTCTTT CASSFSRVNTEAFF . 14 TRBJ1-1 . TRBV12-3/TRBV12-4
TGCAGCGTGGATACTGATCAGCCCCAGCATTTT CSVDTDQPQHF . 11 TRBJ1-5 few TRBV29-1
TGCAGCGGATTAGAAGGAACGGAGCAGTTCTTC CSGLEGTEQFF . 11 TRBJ2-1 many TRBV29-1
TGTGCCAGCAGTGCCGGGACTAGCGACACAGATACGCAGTATTTT CASSAGTSDTDTQYF TRBD2 15 TRBJ2-3 many TRBV27
TGTGCCAGCAGCAAGAAATCCCACAGGGACATGGGCAAAAACATTCAGTACTTC CASSKKSHRDMGKNIQYF . 18 TRBJ2-4 few TRBV21-1
TGCAGTGCTAGAAAAACTAGGACTAGCGGGGGGTTTGAGCAGTTCTTC CSARKTRTSGGFEQFF TRBD2 16 TRBJ2-1 many TRBV20-1
TGCGCCAGCAGCCAGGGGCTAGCGGGGGGGCCAGGCGATACGCAGTATTTT CASSQGLAGGPGDTQYF TRBD2 17 TRBJ2-3 many TRBV4-3
TGCGCCAGCAGCTTGGACGGATATCAGCCCCAGCATTTT CASSLDGYQPQHF . 13 TRBJ1-5 many TRBV5-1
TGTGCCAGCAGCGTAGGTACCGTGTCCACCGGGGAGCTGTTTTTT CASSVGTVSTGELFF . 15 TRBJ2-2 few TRBV9
TGTGCCAGCAGCTTTGTGGGAGAGACCCAGTACTTC CASSFVGETQYF . 12 TRBJ2-5 . TRBV11-2
TGTGCCAGCAGCAAACCTCCGGGAGGGGAAAACAATGAGCAGTTCTTC CASSKPPGGENNEQFF TRBD2 16 TRBJ2-1 . TRBV5-4
TGTGCCAGCAGGGTGACTAGCGGGGCGACCTACGAGCAGTACTTC CASRVTSGATYEQYF TRBD2 15 TRBJ2-7 few TRBV12-3/TRBV12-4
TGTGCCAGCAGTGAAGAGGACAGGGGGCCCTACGAGCAGTACTTC CASSEEDRGPYEQYF TRBD1 15 TRBJ2-7 . TRBV6-1
TGTGCCAGCTCACCTCCACTCTTGGGGATAATGAACACTGAAGCTTTCTTT CASSPPLLGIMNTEAFF . 17 TRBJ1-1 many TRBV18
TGTGCCAGCAGCTTCGGGGGGGAAAGGGTCAATGAGCAGTTCTTC CASSFGGERVNEQFF TRBD2 15 TRBJ2-1 . TRBV11-2
TGTGCCAGCAGCCCGCGGGGGGGCACCACAGATACGCAGTATTTT CASSPRGGTTDTQYF TRBD2 15 TRBJ2-3 . TRBV7-9
TGTGCCAGCAGCTCCCTTGCGGGGGGGCTTGTCTACGAGCAGTACTTC CASSSLAGGLVYEQYF TRBD2 16 TRBJ2-7 . TRBV6-2/TRBV6-3
TGCAGCGTTCCTCGGGAGGTCCTCTACAATGAGCAGTTCTTC CSVPREVLYNEQFF TRBD2 14 TRBJ2-1 . TRBV29-1
TGTGCCAGCTCACCACGGGTGATCGGGGGCACAGATACGCAGTATTTT CASSPRVIGGTDTQYF . 16 TRBJ2-3 few TRBV18
TGTGCCAGCAGCCAAGGGGTCGAGGTGCCGCTGTTAGAGACCCAGTACTTC CASSQGVEVPLLETQYF . 17 TRBJ2-5 many TRBV3-1
TGTGCCAGCAGCCAAGAAGCAGGGGGAAACTCACCCCTCCACTTT CASSQEAGGNSPLHF TRBD1 15 TRBJ1-6 few TRBV4-2
TGTGCCAGCGGCCTTGGACAGGGACAATACAATGAGCAGTTCTTC CASGLGQGQYNEQFF TRBD1 15 TRBJ2-1 many TRBV28
TGTGCCAGCAGCCCGCCCCGTGGCGGGGGCCCATACAATGAGCAGTTCTTC CASSPPRGGGPYNEQFF . 17 TRBJ2-1 many TRBV7-2
TGTGCCAGCAGTTCAAGAGACAGGGGCCCAGCCTACAATGAGCAGTTCTTC CASSSRDRGPAYNEQFF TRBD1 17 TRBJ2-1 few TRBV27
TGTGCCAGCAGCGTATCGGGGCGGGATACGCAGTATTTT CASSVSGRDTQYF . 13 TRBJ2-3 few TRBV9
TGTGCCAGCAGCCCCCGACAGTTTTCGGGCACCGGGGAGCTGTTTTTT CASSPRQFSGTGELFF . 16 TRBJ2-2 once TRBV3-1
TGTGCCAGCAGTTCGTCGCGGGGTGAGACCCAGTACTTC CASSSSRGETQYF . 13 TRBJ2-5 . TRBV6-5
TGCGCCAGCAGCCGAGGAGTCCTGAGCTCTGGGGCCAACGTCCTGACTTTC CASSRGVLSSGANVLTF . 17 TRBJ2-6 many TRBV4-3
TGCAGTGCTAGAAGGGACGGCACAGATACGCAGTATTTT CSARRDGTDTQYF . 13 TRBJ2-3 few TRBV20-1
TGCAGTGCTAGAACTAGCGGCAGTTACTACAATGAGCAGTTCTTC CSARTSGSYYNEQFF TRBD2 15 TRBJ2-1 few TRBV20-1
TGTGCCAGCAGCTTAGCGGTCGGTTTTGGGACAGATACGCAGTATTTT CASSLAVGFGTDTQYF . 16 TRBJ2-3 many TRBV7-2
TGCAGTGCTAGAGGGACTAGCGGTCTGCCGGATACGCAGTATTTT CSARGTSGLPDTQYF TRBD2 15 TRBJ2-3 many TRBV20-1
TGTGCCAGCGGTAAACAGGGACTCCGGGATGAAGCTTTCTTT CASGKQGLRDEAFF . 14 TRBJ1-1 . TRBV5-6
TGCAGTGCTACCGGGACTAGCGGGAGGGTCCAAGAGACCCAGTACTTC CSATGTSGRVQETQYF TRBD2 16 TRBJ2-5 few TRBV20-1
TGTGCCAGCATCAAAGGGTACGAGCAGTACTTC CASIKGYEQYF . 11 TRBJ2-7 . TRBV2
TGTGCCATCAGTGAGTCGTTCGAAGCTTCGGGGCGAAACATTCAGTACTTC CAISESFEASGRNIQYF . 17 TRBJ2-4 . TRBV10-3
TGTGCCAGCAGCCGCGGACAGTCTATAGCTGAGCCCCAGCATTTT CASSRGQSIAEPQHF . 15 TRBJ1-5 few TRBV4-2
TGTGCCAGCAGTACGGTGACCTATGGCTACACCTTC CASSTVTYGYTF . 12 TRBJ1-2 . TRBV6-2/TRBV6-3
TGTGCCAGCAGCTTAAAGAAAAGGCAAAACCGCGGGAGCGGGGAGCTGTTTTTT CASSLKKRQNRGSGELFF TRBD2 18 TRBJ2-2 . TRBV27
TGCGCCAGCAGCCGGACAGGGATAGGGACTGAAGCTTTCTTT CASSRTGIGTEAFF TRBD1 14 TRBJ1-1 few TRBV4-3
TGTGCCAGCAGCAATCGGACTAGCGCGGTCAATGAGCAGTTCTTC CASSNRTSAVNEQFF TRBD2 15 TRBJ2-1 many TRBV7-3
TGCGCCAGCAGCTCGACTTTGCGGGGAAGAAGCTACGAGCAGTACTTC CASSSTLRGRSYEQYF . 16 TRBJ2-7 many TRBV5-1
TGCAGTGCTAGAGATTGGAACTTTAAGGGCACAGATACGCAGTATTTT CSARDWNFKGTDTQYF . 16 TRBJ2-3 few TRBV20-1
TGTGCCTGGAGTGTACTTCGGGAGACCTACAATGAGCAGTTCTTC CAWSVLRETYNEQFF . 15 TRBJ2-1 . TRBV30
TGCAGCGTTGAAGTTGGGGGGAGTGTGGACGAGCAGTACTTC CSVEVGGSVDEQYF . 14 TRBJ2-7 many TRBV29-1